Ten or more counts support the clone carrying this TCR beta chain. What it recognizes is unknown. A duration under 3 months, NOSPECS ≥4, CAS ≥3 and moderate-to-severe activity characterized the donors with ophthalmopathy. Ineligible for inclusion were patients with other autoimmune diseases, uncontrolled infections, pregnancy or lactation. These data are taken from a study of Graves' ophthalmopathy and Graves' hyperthyroidism. On the study more broadly: Prior to any treatment, peripheral blood was collected at the time of initial diagnosis. Study observations and caveats: Blood contained most expanded thyroid clonotypes exceeding 0.001 frequency.

This CDR3 contains 16 residues. Germline assignment: CDR1 MNHNS and CDR2 SASEGT. V lost 2 bases to trimming and J lost 0 bases, with 11 bases between them. Beta-chain TCR CDR3 regions were amplified from RNA transcripts. RT-PCR with HTBI primers came first, then second-round multiplex PCR. TCRdb re-called the multiplex PCR reads through MiXCR, storing one row per CDR3 protein. Of about 220,000 distinct CDR3 sequences in the sample, 20% to 25% were seen once. The chain combines TRBV6-1 with TRBJ2-4; D remains unclear. Sequenced: peripheral blood. This sequence originates from a woman in her 50s with Graves' ophthalmopathy. CDR3 sequence (DNA): TGTGCCAGCAGTGAAATGGCCTCCCTAGCCAAAAACATTCAGTACTTC. This codes for CASSEMASLAKNIQYF.